This T cell receptor beta chain was sequenced in a study of early T cells in non-severe SARS-CoV-2 infection (dated by TCRdb to the early 2020s). Regarding the complete study: Bulk RNA from unsorted whole blood was used for TCR sequencing, so alpha and beta chains could not be paired. Findings and caveats that apply to the study as a whole: Matching against VDJdb was skewed toward anti-spike CD8 responses, likely underestimated virus-specific expansions, and missed private and CD4 specificities.

About this clonotype itself: What antigen it recognizes has not been identified. Nothing much larger sits one base from this clone, and base qualities are not available.

V is pruned by 6 bases and J by 4 bases, leaving 5 bases of the junction without a gene match. The germline V gene yields SNHLY for CDR1 and FYNNEI for CDR2. The CDR3 sequence holds 14 residues, the cysteine and phenylalanine included. Only CDR3 DNA remains: 42 bases, in frame from the first base. A case-control design nested within a healthcare worker cohort in London, UK, was used, with weekly nasopharyngeal swab PCR tests and blood sampling performed. Healthcare workers were recruited during the week of the UK lockdown, between 23 and 31 March 2020, and followed weekly for up to 16 weeks. To prepare the library, 5' RACE was applied. Reads for this sample came from a NextSeq 500. Unique molecular identifiers were attached to individual cDNA molecules in the TCR library protocol so that sequencing error and PCR bias could be corrected. Sequencing covered both TCR alpha and beta chains, and within each sample the abundances of alpha and beta sequences were tightly co-correlated. On the study's bioinformatics: Decombinator V4 was used to annotate TCR sequences for V gene, J gene and CDR3. TCRs were defined as expanded if a significant change between any two time points was detected under a Poisson model with p below 0.0001. TCR abundances were normalised to the total number of TCRs sequenced in each sample and reported as counts per million. TRAV1-2 paired with TRAJ12, TRAJ20 or TRAJ33 defined MAIT TCRs, while TRAV10 paired with TRAJ18 defined iNKT TCRs. A search of VDJdb, accessed on 1 November 2021, was run for TCRs annotated to CMV, EBV and SARS-CoV-2, with TCRs annotated for multiple antigens excluded. In TCRdb, the public reads were trimmed at Q25 with fastp and aligned with MiXCR, with productive beta chains retained. Entries are consolidated by CDR3 protein sequence, retaining the most common genes and DNA. The V and J calls and clone size come from TCRdb's table, not from the authors' own analysis. Across this sample there are under 45,000 distinct CDR3 sequences, with approximately 7.9% seen only once. The ten biggest clones cover approximately 13% of the sample.

The sample consisted of whole blood, taken at baseline. The rearrangement combines TRBV2 with TRBJ2-7; 11 middle bases align to TRBD1. The source of this sequence is an adult who was a healthcare worker with PCR-confirmed SARS-CoV-2 infection or an uninfected control (not recorded which). The CDR3 amino acid sequence is: CASRGTGGLYEQYF. Here is the DNA: TGTGCCAGCAGAGGGACAGGGGGGTTGTACGAGCAGTACTTC. Reference TRBV2 and TRBJ2-7 proteins supply the regions before and after the CDR3; the full variable domain is: EPEVTQTPSHQVTQMGQEVILRCVPISNHLYFYWYRQILGQKVEFLVSFYNNEISEKSEIFDDQFSVERPDGSNFTLKIRSTKLEDSAMYFCASRGTGGLYEQYFGPGTRLTVT.